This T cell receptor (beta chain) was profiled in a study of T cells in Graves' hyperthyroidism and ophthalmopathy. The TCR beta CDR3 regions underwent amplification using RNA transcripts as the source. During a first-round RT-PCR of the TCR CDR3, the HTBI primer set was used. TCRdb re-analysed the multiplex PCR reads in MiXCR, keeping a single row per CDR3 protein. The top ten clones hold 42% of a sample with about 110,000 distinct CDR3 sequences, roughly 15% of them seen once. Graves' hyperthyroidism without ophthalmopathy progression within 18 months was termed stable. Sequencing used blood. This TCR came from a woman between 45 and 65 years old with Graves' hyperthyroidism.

This chain's CDR3 is CASSSDIGTDTQYF. The CDR3 coding sequence is TGCGCCAGCAGCAGCGACATTGGAACAGATACGCAGTATTTT. This chain joins TRBV5-1 and TRBJ2-3; D not certain. Germline assignment: CDR1 SGHRS and CDR2 YFSETQ. The germline V and J ends were trimmed by 4 bases and 3 bases, with 12 bases remaining between them. The CDR3 contains 14 residues.